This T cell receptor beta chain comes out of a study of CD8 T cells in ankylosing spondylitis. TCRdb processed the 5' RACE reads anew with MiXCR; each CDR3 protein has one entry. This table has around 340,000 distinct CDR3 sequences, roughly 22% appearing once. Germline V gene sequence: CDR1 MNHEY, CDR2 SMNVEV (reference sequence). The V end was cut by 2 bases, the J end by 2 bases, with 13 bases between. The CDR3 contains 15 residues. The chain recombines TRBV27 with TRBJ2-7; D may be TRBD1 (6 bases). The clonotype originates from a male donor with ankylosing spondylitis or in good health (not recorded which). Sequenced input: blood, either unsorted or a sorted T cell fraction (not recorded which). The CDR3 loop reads CASSLGRGTPYEQYF. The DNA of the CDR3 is TGTGCCAGCAGTTTAGGCAGGGGAACACCCTACGAGCAGTACTTC.